A single T cell receptor (beta chain) is shown here with its context. Germline assignment: CDR1 GTSNPN and CDR2 SVGIG (reference sequence). This CDR3 has 16 amino acids. Trimming took off 5 bases at V and 5 bases at J, with 21 bases between the two ends. In the original workflow: Nucleated cell counts were estimated from reference gene primer amplification. Libraries were prepared by immunoSEQ multiplex PCR; TCRdb keeps only in-frame clonotypes and omits some of them. V and J calls and clone size come straight from that table; D and trimming were deduced from the DNA. The sample yields roughly 290,000 clones, around 89% seen once. The sample belongs to a study of blood T cell repertoires in COVID-19. Looking at the study overall: The origin of the acute and convalescent COVID-19 samples was the United States, Italy and Spain. T cells, B-cell-depleted T cells, or PBMCs supplied cDNA or gDNA.

This chain uses TRBV30 with TRBJ1-4; no clear D gene. The origin of this receptor is a man aged 25 to 45 with acute or convalescent COVID-19. Sequenced material: peripheral blood. The CDR3 region is CAWGTLGTSQNEKLFF. CDR3 bases: TGTGCCTGGGGAACACTCGGAACCTCACAGAATGAAAAACTGTTTTTT.